This T cell receptor beta chain is from a study of blood T cell repertoires in COVID-19. Recruited during active infection, patients (from Seattle) were subsequently followed longitudinally. Germline CDR1 and CDR2: SGHDT and YYEEEE. V lost 5 bases and J lost 0, with 5 bases in between. The CDR3 length is 12 residues. Libraries were prepared by immunoSEQ multiplex PCR; TCRdb keeps only in-frame clonotypes and omits some of them. The table records fewer than 250,000 clones, 70% to 90% of them present only once. Sequenced sample: peripheral blood. The chain joins TRBV5-6 to TRBJ1-2, with D hard to call. This clonotype originated in a man between 60 and 70 years old with COVID-19, enrolled during active disease. CDR3 DNA: TGTGCCAGCAGTTCTCCTAACTATGGCTACACCTTC. It codes for CASSSPNYGYTF.